These T cell receptor beta chains were read from a single sample in a study of control samples from healthy donors and cancer patients. Here immunoSEQ multiplex PCR was the method, and the copy in TCRdb shows in-frame clones only, minus some. The table records about 120,000 clones, approximately 88% of them present only once. The source material was blood. These receptors were obtained from a man aged 50-60 years in good health. CDR3s include the opening cysteine and the closing phenylalanine or tryptophan. D genes are given only for firm matches. Only some rows state a clone size, as once, few, many or a class for expanded clones.

abundance	v_gene	j_gene	d_gene	CDR3aa	CDR3nt
.	TRBV3-1/TRBV3-2	TRBJ1-2	.	CASSHGDRGYTF	TGTGCCAGCAGCCACGGAGATAGGGGCTACACCTTC
.	TRBV10-2	TRBJ1-5	.	CASTASSLSYQPQHF	TGCGCCAGCACGGCCTCGAGCCTCTCCTATCAGCCCCAGCATTTT
.	TRBV4-1	TRBJ1-2	TRBD1	CASSQVDRDGYTF	TGCGCCAGCAGCCAAGTAGACAGGGATGGCTACACCTTC
.	TRBV6-6	TRBJ1-6	.	CASALRQDNSPLHF	TGTGCCAGCGCCCTACGACAGGATAATTCACCCCTCCACTTT
.	TRBV14	TRBJ2-7	.	CASSHLLQRSSYEQYF	TGTGCCAGCAGCCACTTATTACAGAGATCATCCTACGAGCAGTACTTC
few	TRBV15	TRBJ1-2	.	CATSRDRVSYGYTF	TGTGCCACCAGCAGAGACAGGGTTAGCTATGGCTACACCTTC
few	TRBV19	TRBJ1-1	.	CASSFYVNTEAFF	TGTGCCAGTAGTTTTTACGTGAACACTGAAGCTTTCTTT
.	TRBV6-4	TRBJ2-1	.	CASSLMERSREQFF	TGTGCCAGCAGTCTAATGGAGCGGTCCCGGGAGCAGTTCTTC
.	TRBV18	TRBJ1-3	.	CASSPQETGNTIYF	TGTGCCAGCTCACCCCAGGAGACTGGAAACACCATATATTTT
once	TRBV5-1	TRBJ1-1	TRBD1	CASSPMGQPNTEAFF	TGCGCCAGCAGCCCGATGGGACAGCCGAACACTGAAGCTTTCTTT
.	TRBV5-1	TRBJ2-3	.	CASSPGPTSTDTQYF	TGCGCCAGCAGCCCGGGACCAACTAGCACAGATACGCAGTATTTT
.	TRBV5-1	TRBJ2-3	.	CASSSSSRDTQYF	TGCGCCAGCAGCTCCTCCTCTAGGGATACGCAGTATTTT
.	TRBV6-1	TRBJ2-7	.	CASSEADTYEQYF	TGTGCCAGCAGTGAAGCAGATACCTACGAGCAGTACTTC
.	TRBV7-2	TRBJ1-1	.	CASSLALNTEAFF	TGTGCCAGCAGCTTAGCCCTGAACACTGAAGCTTTCTTT
.	TRBV7-8	TRBJ2-1	TRBD2	CASSSLAGGYNEQFF	TGTGCCAGCAGCTCACTAGCGGGGGGCTACAATGAGCAGTTCTTC
.	TRBV6-5	TRBJ1-5	.	CASSPLAEQPQHF	TGTGCCAGCAGTCCTCTTGCCGAACAGCCCCAGCATTTT
.	TRBV5-1	TRBJ2-7	.	CASSLDFYEQYF	TGCGCCAGCAGCTTGGATTTTTACGAGCAGTACTTC
.	TRBV6-5	TRBJ1-1	TRBD1	CASSYSTGPNTEAFF	TGTGCCAGCAGTTACTCGACAGGGCCGAACACTGAAGCTTTCTTT
.	TRBV19	TRBJ1-2	.	CASSTLPYYGYTF	TGTGCCAGTAGTACACTCCCTTACTACGGCTACACCTTC
.	TRBV5-1	TRBJ2-2	.	CASSLEGAGGTGELFF	TGCGCCAGCAGCTTAGAAGGGGCTGGGGGCACCGGGGAGCTGTTTTTT
.	TRBV9	TRBJ2-3	.	CASSVRGSQTDTQYF	TGTGCCAGCAGCGTACGAGGGTCTCAAACAGATACGCAGTATTTT
.	TRBV5-4	TRBJ1-2	.	CASSWEQENYGYTF	TGTGCCAGCAGCTGGGAACAGGAGAACTATGGCTACACCTTC
.	TRBV6-5	TRBJ2-7	.	CASSYSGSQQYF	TGTGCCAGCAGTTACTCGGGGAGCCAGCAGTACTTC
.	TRBV5-4	TRBJ1-1	.	CASSSPLNTEAFF	TGTGCCAGCAGCTCGCCCCTGAACACTGAAGCTTTCTTT